The clone carrying this T cell receptor (beta chain) occurred a few times. The CDR3 sequence is 14 residues long. The V gene lost 4 bases and the J gene lost 0 bases, with 9 bases spanning the gap. The germline CDR1 and CDR2 sequences are SGHTA and FQGNSA. Assay used: immunoSEQ multiplex PCR; TCRdb lists only in-frame clones, some missing. The data show hundreds of thousands of clones, approximately 92% seen once. The data originate from a study of blood T cell repertoires in COVID-19. The rearrangement joins TRBV7-2 to TRBJ1-1; the D is unclear. Material: PBMCs or T cells enriched from blood (not recorded which). The TCR sequence derives from a man aged 30-40 years who had recovered from COVID-19. DNA of the CDR3: TGTGCCAGCAGCTCTCTAATTGTGAACACTGAAGCTTTCTTT. It translates to CASSSLIVNTEAFF. Based on the CDR3 plus reference TRBV7-2 and TRBJ1-1, the full variable domain is GAGVSQSPSNKVTEKGKDVELRCDPISGHTALYWYRQSLGQGLEFLIYFQGNSAPDKSGLPSDRFSAERTGGSVSTLTIQRTQQEDSAVYLCASSSLIVNTEAFFGQGTRLTVV.